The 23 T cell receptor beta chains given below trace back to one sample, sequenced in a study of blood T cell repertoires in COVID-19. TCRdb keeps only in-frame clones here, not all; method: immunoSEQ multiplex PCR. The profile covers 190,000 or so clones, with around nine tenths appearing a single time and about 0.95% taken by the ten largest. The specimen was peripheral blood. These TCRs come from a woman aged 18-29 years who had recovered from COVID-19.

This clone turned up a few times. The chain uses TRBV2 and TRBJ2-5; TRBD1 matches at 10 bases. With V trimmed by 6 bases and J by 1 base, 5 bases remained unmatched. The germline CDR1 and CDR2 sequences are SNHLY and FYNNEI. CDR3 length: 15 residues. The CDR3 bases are TGTGCCAGCAGCCTGGACAGGGGGTCCCAAGAGACCCAGTACTTC. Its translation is CASSLDRGSQETQYF.

The CDR3 nucleotides read TGTGCCAGCAGTTACTCTGGGGACAACAACAATGAGCAGTTCTTC. Translation gives CASSYSGDNNNEQFF. The chain carries TRBV6-2 or TRBV6-3 and TRBJ2-1; D possibly corresponds to TRBD1 (6 bases). Germline CDR1 reads MNHEY; CDR2 reads SVGEGT. Trimming took 0 bases from V and 5 from J, leaving 11 bases between them. The CDR3 spans 15 residues.

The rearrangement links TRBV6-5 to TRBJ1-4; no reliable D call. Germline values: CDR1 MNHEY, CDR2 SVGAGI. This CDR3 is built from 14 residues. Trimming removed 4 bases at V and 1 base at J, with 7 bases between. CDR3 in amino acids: CASSSSGTNEKLFF. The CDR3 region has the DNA TGTGCCAGCAGTTCATCAGGAACTAATGAAAAACTGTTTTTT.

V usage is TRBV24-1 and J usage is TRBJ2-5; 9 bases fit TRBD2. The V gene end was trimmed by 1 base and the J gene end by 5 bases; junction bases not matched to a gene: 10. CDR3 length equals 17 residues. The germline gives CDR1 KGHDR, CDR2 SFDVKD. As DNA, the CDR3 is TGTGCCACCAGTGATTTTTCAGCTAGCGGGAATAGCGAGACCCAGTACTTC. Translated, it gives CATSDFSASGNSETQYF.

The CDR3, as DNA: TGTGCCAGCAGCGTGGGGGACAGTAATCAGCCCCAGCATTTT. Its protein product is CASSVGDSNQPQHF. The V gene is TRBV9, the J gene TRBJ1-5, with 7 bases lining up with TRBD1. Per germline, CDR1 SGDLS and CDR2 YYNGEE. CDR3 length equals 14 residues. V was pared by 2 bases and J by 4 bases, with 3 bases of the junction left unmatched. The entire variable domain, with the rest obtained from reference TRBV9 and TRBJ1-5, is as follows: DSGVTQTPKHLITATGQRVTLRCSPRSGDLSVYWYQQSLDQGLQFLIQYYNGEERAKGNILERFSAQQFPDLHSELNLSSLELGDSALYFCASSVGDSNQPQHFGDGTRLSIL.

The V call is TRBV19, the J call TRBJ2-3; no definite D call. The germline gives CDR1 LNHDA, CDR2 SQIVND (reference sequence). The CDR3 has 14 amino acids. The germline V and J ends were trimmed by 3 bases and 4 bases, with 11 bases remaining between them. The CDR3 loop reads CASSMGHPPDTQYF. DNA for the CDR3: TGTGCCAGTAGTATGGGCCACCCCCCAGATACGCAGTATTTT.

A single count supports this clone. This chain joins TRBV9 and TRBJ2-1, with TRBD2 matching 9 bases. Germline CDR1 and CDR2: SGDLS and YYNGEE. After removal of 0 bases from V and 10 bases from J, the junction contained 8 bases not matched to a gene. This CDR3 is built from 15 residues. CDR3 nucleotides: TGTGCCAGCAGCGTAGCTAGCGGGGTTGCTCGGGAGCAGTTCTTC. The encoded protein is CASSVASGVAREQFF.

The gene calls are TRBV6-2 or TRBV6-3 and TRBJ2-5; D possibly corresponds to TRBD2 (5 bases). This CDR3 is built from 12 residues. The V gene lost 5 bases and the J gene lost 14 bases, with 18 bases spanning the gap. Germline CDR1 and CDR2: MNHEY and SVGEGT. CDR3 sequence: CASSPPVGLEYF. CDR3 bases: TGTGCCAGCAGTCCCCCCGTAGGACTCGAATACTTC.

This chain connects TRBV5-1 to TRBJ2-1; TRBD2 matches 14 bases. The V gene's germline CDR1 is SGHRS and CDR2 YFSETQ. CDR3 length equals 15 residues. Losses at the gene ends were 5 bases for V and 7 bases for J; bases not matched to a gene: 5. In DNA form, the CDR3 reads TGCGCCAGCAGTTTCCGGACTAGCGGGAGGAATGAGCAGTTCTTC. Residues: CASSFRTSGRNEQFF.

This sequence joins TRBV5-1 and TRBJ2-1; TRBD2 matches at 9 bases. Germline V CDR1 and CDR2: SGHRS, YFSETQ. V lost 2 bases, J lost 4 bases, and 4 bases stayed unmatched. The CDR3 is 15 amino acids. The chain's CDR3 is CASSLDLAGYNEQFF. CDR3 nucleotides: TGCGCCAGCAGCTTAGACCTAGCGGGATACAATGAGCAGTTCTTC.

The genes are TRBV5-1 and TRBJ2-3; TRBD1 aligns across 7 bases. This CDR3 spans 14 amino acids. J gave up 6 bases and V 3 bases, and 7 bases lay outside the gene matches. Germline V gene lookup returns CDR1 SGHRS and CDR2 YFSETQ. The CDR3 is CASSYGQDGDTQYF. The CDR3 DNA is TGCGCCAGCAGCTATGGACAGGATGGGGATACGCAGTATTTT.

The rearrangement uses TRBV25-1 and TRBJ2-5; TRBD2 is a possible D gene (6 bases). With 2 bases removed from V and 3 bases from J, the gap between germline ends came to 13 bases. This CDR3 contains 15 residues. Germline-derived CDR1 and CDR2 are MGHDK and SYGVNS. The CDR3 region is CASSELPPGEETQYF. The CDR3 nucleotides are TGTGCCAGCAGTGAACTCCCTCCGGGAGAAGAGACCCAGTACTTC.

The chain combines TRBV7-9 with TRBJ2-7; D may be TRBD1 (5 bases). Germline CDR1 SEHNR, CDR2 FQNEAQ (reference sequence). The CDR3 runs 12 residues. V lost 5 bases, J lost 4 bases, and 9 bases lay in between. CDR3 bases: TGTGCCAGCAGCCTGGGGCGGTACGAGCAGTACTTC. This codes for CASSLGRYEQYF.

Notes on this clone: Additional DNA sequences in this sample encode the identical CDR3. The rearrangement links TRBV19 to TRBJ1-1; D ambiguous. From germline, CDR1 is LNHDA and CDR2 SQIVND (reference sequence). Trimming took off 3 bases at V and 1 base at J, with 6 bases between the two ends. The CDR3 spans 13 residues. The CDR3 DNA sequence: TGTGCCAGTAGTATGGGGAGGAACACTGAAGCTTTCTTT. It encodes CASSMGRNTEAFF.

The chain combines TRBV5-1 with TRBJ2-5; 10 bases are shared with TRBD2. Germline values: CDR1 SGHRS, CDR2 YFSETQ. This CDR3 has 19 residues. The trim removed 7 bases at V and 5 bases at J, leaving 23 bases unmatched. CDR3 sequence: CASSHLLSGGNPDIETQYF. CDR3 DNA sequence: TGCGCCAGCTCCCACCTTCTTAGCGGGGGGAACCCCGATATTGAGACCCAGTACTTC.

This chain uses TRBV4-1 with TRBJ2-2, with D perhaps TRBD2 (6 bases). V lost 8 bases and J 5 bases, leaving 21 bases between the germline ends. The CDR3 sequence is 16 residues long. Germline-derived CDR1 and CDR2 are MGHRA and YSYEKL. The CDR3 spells CASASFPGVGTGELFF. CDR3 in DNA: TGCGCCAGCGCTAGCTTTCCGGGGGTAGGGACCGGGGAGCTGTTTTTT.

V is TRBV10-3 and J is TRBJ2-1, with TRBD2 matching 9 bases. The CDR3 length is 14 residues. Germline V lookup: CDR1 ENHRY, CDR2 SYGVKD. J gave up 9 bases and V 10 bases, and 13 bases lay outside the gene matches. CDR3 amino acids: CATHPGLAVGEQFF. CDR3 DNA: TGTGCCACCCACCCGGGACTAGCCGTGGGTGAGCAGTTCTTC.

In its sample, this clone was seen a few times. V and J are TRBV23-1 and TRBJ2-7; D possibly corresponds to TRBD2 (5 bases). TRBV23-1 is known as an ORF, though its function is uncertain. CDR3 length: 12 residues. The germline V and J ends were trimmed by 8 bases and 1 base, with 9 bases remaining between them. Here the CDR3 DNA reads TGCGCCAGCGGGAGCCTGTCCTACGAGCAGTACTTC. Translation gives CASGSLSYEQYF.

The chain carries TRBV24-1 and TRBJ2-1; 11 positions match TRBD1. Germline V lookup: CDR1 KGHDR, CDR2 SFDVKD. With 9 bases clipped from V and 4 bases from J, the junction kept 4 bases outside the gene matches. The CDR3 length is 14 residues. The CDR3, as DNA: TGTGCCACCGCCGGGACAGGGGGGTACAATGAGCAGTTCTTC. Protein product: CATAGTGGYNEQFF.

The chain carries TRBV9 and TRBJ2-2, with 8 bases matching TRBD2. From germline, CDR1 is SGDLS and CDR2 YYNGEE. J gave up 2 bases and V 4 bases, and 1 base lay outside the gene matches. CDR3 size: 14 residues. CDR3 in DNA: TGTGCCAGCAGCTTAGCGGGAAACACCGGGGAGCTGTTTTTT. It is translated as CASSLAGNTGELFF. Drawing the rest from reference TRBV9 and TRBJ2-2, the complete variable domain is DSGVTQTPKHLITATGQRVTLRCSPRSGDLSVYWYQQSLDQGLQFLIQYYNGEERAKGNILERFSAQQFPDLHSELNLSSLELGDSALYFCASSLAGNTGELFFGEGSRLTVL.

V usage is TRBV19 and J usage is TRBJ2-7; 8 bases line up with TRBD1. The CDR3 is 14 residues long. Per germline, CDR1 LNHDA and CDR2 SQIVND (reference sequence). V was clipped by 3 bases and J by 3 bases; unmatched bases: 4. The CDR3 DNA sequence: TGTGCCAGTAGTATGGGACAGGTGTTCTACGAGCAGTACTTC. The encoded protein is CASSMGQVFYEQYF.

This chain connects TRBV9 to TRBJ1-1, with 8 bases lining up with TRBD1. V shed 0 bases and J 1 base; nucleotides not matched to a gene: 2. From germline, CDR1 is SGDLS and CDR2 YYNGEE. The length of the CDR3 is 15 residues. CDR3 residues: CASSVEGQGNTEAFF. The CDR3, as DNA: TGTGCCAGCAGCGTAGAAGGACAGGGGAACACTGAAGCTTTCTTT. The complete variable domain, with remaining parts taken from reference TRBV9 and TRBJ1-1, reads DSGVTQTPKHLITATGQRVTLRCSPRSGDLSVYWYQQSLDQGLQFLIQYYNGEERAKGNILERFSAQQFPDLHSELNLSSLELGDSALYFCASSVEGQGNTEAFFGQGTRLTVV.

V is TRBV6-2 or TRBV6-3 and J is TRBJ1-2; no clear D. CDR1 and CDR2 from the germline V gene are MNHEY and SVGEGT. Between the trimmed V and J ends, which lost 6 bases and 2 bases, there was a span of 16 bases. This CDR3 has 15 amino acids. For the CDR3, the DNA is TGTGCCAGCAGCATAATGGGCAGTCTCAACTATGGCTACACCTTC. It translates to CASSIMGSLNYGYTF.